A selection of T cell receptor beta chains follows, all from one sample in a study of beta chain features in type 1 diabetes. The repertoire was sequenced with immunoSEQ multiplex PCR; TCRdb's copy has only in-frame clones and lacks some. Among more than 95,000 clones listed, 25% to 35% were seen once. The sequenced sample was central memory CD4+ T cells from blood. The receptors derive from a woman between 18 and 30 years old with type 1 diabetes. Each CDR3 is given with its conserved first and last residue. The D gene is left open where the match is weak. Clone size appears in some rows only: once, few, many, or a class for an expanded clone.

j_gene: TRBJ1-5
abundance: .
v_gene: TRBV10-3
d_gene: .
CDR3aa: CAIQQGSNQPQHF
CDR3nt: TGTGCCATTCAACAGGGAAGCAATCAGCCCCAGCATTTT

j_gene: TRBJ1-5
abundance: .
v_gene: TRBV7-9
d_gene: .
CDR3aa: CASAREDQPQHF
CDR3nt: TGTGCCAGCGCTCGGGAGGATCAGCCCCAGCATTTT

j_gene: TRBJ2-2
abundance: .
v_gene: TRBV11-3
d_gene: TRBD1
CDR3aa: CASSRPRTGGITGELFF
CDR3nt: TGTGCCAGCAGCCGCCCCCGGACAGGGGGGATAACCGGGGAGCTGTTTTTT

j_gene: TRBJ2-7
abundance: few
v_gene: TRBV30
d_gene: .
CDR3aa: CAWSVRGGNGYF
CDR3nt: TGTGCCTGGAGTGTCCGTGGCGGGAACGGGTACTTC

j_gene: TRBJ1-1
abundance: few
v_gene: TRBV10-1
d_gene: TRBD1
CDR3aa: CASSEGTGGNTEAFF
CDR3nt: TGCGCCAGCAGTGAAGGGACAGGTGGGAACACTGAAGCTTTCTTT

j_gene: TRBJ2-5
abundance: few
v_gene: TRBV2
d_gene: .
CDR3aa: CASSVQDGPRTQYF
CDR3nt: TGTGCCAGCAGTGTACAGGATGGCCCCAGGACCCAGTACTTC

j_gene: TRBJ2-2
abundance: .
v_gene: TRBV5-1
d_gene: .
CDR3aa: CASSLQDTGELFF
CDR3nt: TGCGCCAGCAGCTTACAGGACACCGGGGAGCTGTTTTTT

j_gene: TRBJ1-2
abundance: .
v_gene: TRBV5-1
d_gene: TRBD1
CDR3aa: CASSWRGTGGGYTF
CDR3nt: TGCGCCAGCAGCTGGCGGGGGACAGGGGGTGGCTACACCTTC

j_gene: TRBJ2-1
abundance: .
v_gene: TRBV6-5
d_gene: .
CDR3aa: CASSEGGNEQFF
CDR3nt: TGTGCCAGCAGTGAAGGGGGCAATGAGCAGTTCTTC

j_gene: TRBJ1-2
abundance: few
v_gene: TRBV5-4
d_gene: TRBD1
CDR3aa: CASSLVGQESYGYTF
CDR3nt: TGTGCCAGCAGCTTGGTCGGACAGGAATCCTATGGCTACACCTTC

j_gene: TRBJ2-5
abundance: few
v_gene: TRBV5-1
d_gene: TRBD1
CDR3aa: CASSPMTGAEEAQYF
CDR3nt: TGCGCCAGCAGCCCTATGACAGGGGCGGAAGAGGCCCAATACTTC

j_gene: TRBJ2-5
abundance: .
v_gene: TRBV5-1
d_gene: TRBD2
CDR3aa: CASSPGPTSGVETQYF
CDR3nt: TGCGCCAGCAGCCCCGGTCCGACTAGCGGGGTGGAGACCCAGTACTTC

j_gene: TRBJ2-6
abundance: .
v_gene: TRBV6-1
d_gene: .
CDR3aa: CASSEAWPAEGANVLTF
CDR3nt: TGTGCCAGCAGTGAAGCGTGGCCCGCGGAGGGGGCCAACGTCCTGACTTTC

j_gene: TRBJ2-1
abundance: .
v_gene: TRBV2
d_gene: TRBD2
CDR3aa: CASRMGLAGGDNEQFF
CDR3nt: TGTGCCAGCAGAATGGGACTAGCGGGAGGGGACAATGAGCAGTTCTTC

j_gene: TRBJ2-3
abundance: once
v_gene: TRBV27
d_gene: TRBD2
CDR3aa: CASSSQTSADTQYF
CDR3nt: TGTGCCAGCAGTTCCCAGACTAGCGCAGATACGCAGTATTTT

j_gene: TRBJ2-3
abundance: .
v_gene: TRBV30
d_gene: TRBD2
CDR3aa: CAWTLTSGRDTQYF
CDR3nt: TGTGCCTGGACCCTCACTAGCGGGCGGGATACGCAGTATTTT

j_gene: TRBJ2-1
abundance: few
v_gene: TRBV5-1
d_gene: TRBD1
CDR3aa: CASSWGDDRGRNEQFF
CDR3nt: TGCGCCAGCAGCTGGGGGGACGACAGGGGACGGAATGAGCAGTTCTTC

j_gene: TRBJ1-5
abundance: few
v_gene: TRBV6-1
d_gene: .
CDR3aa: CASSSDSYQPQHF
CDR3nt: TGTGCCAGCAGTTCGGACAGTTATCAGCCCCAGCATTTT

j_gene: TRBJ2-3
abundance: .
v_gene: TRBV6-5
d_gene: .
CDR3aa: CASRVSGGGTDTQYF
CDR3nt: TGTGCCAGCAGAGTTAGCGGAGGGGGCACAGATACGCAGTATTTT

j_gene: TRBJ2-4
abundance: few
v_gene: TRBV28
d_gene: .
CDR3aa: CASSLSGTPKNIQYF
CDR3nt: TGTGCCAGCAGTCTCTCCGGGACACCTAAAAACATTCAGTACTTC

j_gene: TRBJ1-1
abundance: .
v_gene: TRBV27
d_gene: TRBD1
CDR3aa: CASSLQGGNTEAFF
CDR3nt: TGTGCCAGCAGTTTGCAGGGGGGGAACACTGAAGCTTTCTTT

j_gene: TRBJ2-3
abundance: .
v_gene: TRBV5-1
d_gene: .
CDR3aa: CASSLAGQSTDTQYF
CDR3nt: TGCGCCAGCAGCTTGGCTGGACAGAGCACAGATACGCAGTATTTT

j_gene: TRBJ2-5
abundance: once
v_gene: TRBV12-5
d_gene: TRBD2
CDR3aa: CASGPGLAVQETQYF
CDR3nt: TGTGCTAGTGGTCCGGGACTAGCGGTCCAAGAGACCCAGTACTTC

j_gene: TRBJ1-2
abundance: .
v_gene: TRBV19
d_gene: .
CDR3aa: CASSARQTNYGYTF
CDR3nt: TGTGCCAGTAGTGCCCGACAGACAAACTATGGCTACACCTTC

j_gene: TRBJ2-2
abundance: few
v_gene: TRBV7-9
d_gene: .
CDR3aa: CASSPQRRSDTGELFF
CDR3nt: TGTGCCAGCAGCCCTCAGCGGAGGAGTGACACCGGGGAGCTGTTTTTT

j_gene: TRBJ2-2
abundance: few
v_gene: TRBV18
d_gene: TRBD1
CDR3aa: CASSPADRGRLFF
CDR3nt: TGTGCCAGCTCACCGGCGGACAGGGGTAGGCTGTTTTTT

j_gene: TRBJ1-4
abundance: .
v_gene: TRBV7-9
d_gene: TRBD1
CDR3aa: CASSPGQVNEKLFF
CDR3nt: TGTGCCAGCAGTCCGGGACAGGTCAATGAAAAACTGTTTTTT

j_gene: TRBJ2-2
abundance: .
v_gene: TRBV25-1
d_gene: .
CDR3aa: CASSDRTVTGELFF
CDR3nt: TGTGCCAGCAGTGATCGGACAGTCACCGGGGAGCTGTTTTTT

j_gene: TRBJ1-4
abundance: few
v_gene: TRBV29-1
d_gene: TRBD1
CDR3aa: CSVLRTGGREKLFF
CDR3nt: TGCAGCGTTCTCCGGACAGGGGGTAGGGAAAAACTGTTTTTT

j_gene: TRBJ1-5
abundance: .
v_gene: TRBV19
d_gene: .
CDR3aa: CASSDSNNQPQHF
CDR3nt: TGTGCCAGTAGCGACAGCAACAATCAGCCCCAGCATTTT

j_gene: TRBJ1-2
abundance: few
v_gene: TRBV18
d_gene: .
CDR3aa: CASSPTTEWTF
CDR3nt: TGTGCCAGCTCTCCTACGACAGAGTGGACCTTC

j_gene: TRBJ2-2
abundance: few
v_gene: TRBV2
d_gene: .
CDR3aa: CASSERGGSTGELFF
CDR3nt: TGTGCCAGCAGTGAAAGAGGAGGGAGCACCGGGGAGCTGTTTTTT